This T cell receptor (beta chain) was found in a study of cytomegalovirus exposure and HLA in healthy donors. General study findings and limits: Earlier findings revealed that most TCR beta V segments proved productive either about 87% or about 30% of the time. Later analysis identified a missense DCLRE1C variant that was linked to TCR beta V- and J-gene trimming. Clonal expansion was found to be greater in HLA-associated TCR beta chains than in equally common others in a later analysis.

This PCR relied on a set of 60 Vbeta primers and 13 Jbeta primers. The repertoire was sequenced with immunoSEQ multiplex PCR; TCRdb's copy has only in-frame clones and lacks some. The sample shows approximately 160,000 clones, more than 65% of them seen only once. Germline CDR1 is MNHEY and CDR2 is SVGAGI. CDR3 size: 16 residues. V gave up 0 bases and J gave up 3 bases, with 14 bases separating them. On this clone itself: Its antigen is unidentified.

V gene TRBV6-5 combines with J gene TRBJ1-2; tentative D call: TRBD1 (5 bases). This receptor was obtained from a woman in her thirties or forties in good health and CMV-seropositive. Sequenced material: PBMCs. The CDR3: CASSYSTEGGDYGYTF. The CDR3 DNA sequence: TGTGCCAGCAGTTACTCGACGGAGGGAGGGGACTATGGCTACACCTTC.